The 21 T cell receptor beta chains in this list originate from one sample, sequenced in a study of T cells in localized non-small cell lung cancer. Profiling relied on immunoSEQ multiplex PCR, and the TCRdb table lists in-frame clones only, not all of them. The table records 9,500 to 11,000 clones, more than 85% of them present only once. The sample was peripheral blood, taken before any cancer treatment. These receptors all stem from a male donor aged 60 or older with stage III lung adenocarcinoma.

V is TRBV30 and J is TRBJ2-7, with 8 nucleotides matching TRBD2. J gave up 0 bases and V 7 bases, and 5 bases lay outside the gene matches. The CDR3 has 13 residues. CDR1 is GTSNPN, CDR2 SVGIG, per germline (reference sequence). The DNA of the CDR3 is TGTGCCTTCTCCGGGACTAGCTCCTACGAGCAGTACTTC. Translating it yields CAFSGTSSYEQYF. Using reference TRBV30 and TRBJ2-7 for the parts outside the CDR3, the full variable domain is SQTIHQWPATLVQPVGSPLSLECTVEGTSNPNLYWYRQAAGRGLQLLFYSVGIGQISSEVPQNLSASRPQDRQFILSSKKLLLSDSGFYLCAFSGTSSYEQYFGPGTRLTVT.

This clone has a single count. V and J are TRBV14 and TRBJ2-7; TRBD2 is a possible D gene (6 bases). Germline values: CDR1 SGHDN, CDR2 FVKESK. This CDR3 contains 14 residues. With 4 bases removed from V and 6 bases from J, the gap between germline ends came to 16 bases. The CDR3 spells CASSRERAWGEQYF. The CDR3 DNA sequence: TGTGCCAGCAGCCGGGAGCGGGCGTGGGGCGAGCAGTACTTC.

A few counts support this clone. The chain carries TRBV4-2 and TRBJ2-7; 9 nucleotides agree with TRBD1. V shed 4 bases, J shed 6 bases, and the junction held 10 bases outside the gene matches. Germline lookup yields CDR1 LGHNA and CDR2 YNFKEQ. The CDR3 is made up of 15 amino acids. The CDR3 reads CASSPTQGASREQYF. The CDR3 region has the DNA TGTGCCAGCAGCCCTACACAGGGGGCGAGCCGCGAGCAGTACTTC.

The chain recombines TRBV6-5 with TRBJ2-2; D is unresolved. The germline gives CDR1 MNHEY, CDR2 SVGAGI. The CDR3 consists of 15 residues. V lost 2 bases and J 3 bases, leaving 10 bases between the germline ends. In DNA form, the CDR3 reads TGTGCCAGCAGTTACGAAGGGTTCGACACCGGGGAGCTGTTTTTT. Residues: CASSYEGFDTGELFF.

This rearrangement joins TRBV10-3 to TRBJ2-3; D assignment may be TRBD1 or TRBD2 (5 bases each). The CDR3 totals 17 residues. V shed 3 bases and J shed 2 bases, with 18 bases lying between them. Germline lookup yields CDR1 ENHRY and CDR2 SYGVKD. CDR3 sequence reads: CAISDTNGGSATDTQYF. As DNA, the CDR3 is TGTGCCATCAGTGACACCAATGGGGGTTCGGCCACAGATACGCAGTATTTT.

This chain links TRBV27 with TRBJ2-5, with D maybe TRBD2 (6 bases). The V gene lost 5 bases and the J gene lost 5 bases, with 12 bases spanning the gap. Germline V gene lookup returns CDR1 MNHEY and CDR2 SMNVEV (reference sequence). This CDR3 contains 13 residues. CDR3 amino acids: CASSPQRGETQYF. CDR3 nucleotides: TGTGCCAGCAGTCCTCAACGGGGGGAGACCCAGTACTTC.

The chain couples TRBV7-2 to TRBJ1-3, with D tentatively TRBD1 (5 bases). The germline V and J ends were trimmed by 2 bases and 8 bases, with 19 bases remaining between them. Per the germline V gene, CDR1 is SGHTA and CDR2 is FQGNSA. This CDR3 comprises 16 residues. CDR3 amino acids: CASSLNRPIGRDTIYF. CDR3 bases: TGTGCCAGCAGCTTAAACAGGCCGATCGGGAGAGACACCATATATTTT. Variable domain in full (rest from reference TRBV7-2 and TRBJ1-3): GAGVSQSPSNKVTEKGKDVELRCDPISGHTALYWYRQSLGQGLEFLIYFQGNSAPDKSGLPSDRFSAERTGGSVSTLTIQRTQQEDSAVYLCASSLNRPIGRDTIYFGEGSWLTVV.

The chain employs TRBV19 and TRBJ2-1, with D perhaps TRBD1 (5 bases). CDR3 length: 15 amino acids. From germline, CDR1 is LNHDA and CDR2 SQIVND (reference sequence). V lost 4 bases and J lost 9, with 19 bases in between. This CDR3 is CASSRAQGRGFEQFF. The CDR3, as DNA: TGTGCCAGTAGTAGGGCCCAGGGCAGAGGATTTGAGCAGTTCTTC.

The V call is TRBV18, the J call TRBJ2-6; TRBD1 matches 7 bases. CDR3 length: 17 residues. The V gene's germline CDR1 is KGHSH and CDR2 LQKENI. Germline trimming cut 6 bases from V and 4 bases from J; bases unmatched to any gene: 12. The CDR3 nucleotides are TGTGCCAGCTCTCGCGAAATCAGGGGGACCGGGGCCAACGTCCTGACTTTC. Its protein is CASSREIRGTGANVLTF.

This clone was seen once. The rearrangement uses TRBV28 and TRBJ1-1, with no clear D. Trimming took off 0 bases at V and 4 bases at J, with 15 bases between the two ends. The CDR3 is 16 residues long. Germline loops: CDR1 MDHEN, CDR2 SYDVKM. The CDR3 coding sequence is TGTGCCAGCAGTTTATGGGCGGGGAGTACCGGCACTGAAGCTTTCTTT. Translating gives CASSLWAGSTGTEAFF.

The chain uses TRBV25-1 and TRBJ2-3; 10 positions agree with TRBD2. After removal of 3 bases from V and 2 bases from J, the junction contained 11 bases not matched to a gene. Germline V lookup: CDR1 MGHDK, CDR2 SYGVNS. The CDR3 loop spans 18 amino acids. The CDR3 loop is CASSEYLGTSATTDTQYF. As DNA, the CDR3 is TGTGCCAGCAGTGAGTACCTGGGGACTAGCGCTACCACAGATACGCAGTATTTT.

The CDR3 DNA reads TGTGCCAGCAGCTTGGGTCAGCAAGAGACCCAGTACTTC. The encoded protein is CASSLGQQETQYF. V is TRBV5-4 and J is TRBJ2-5; no clear D. The CDR3 consists of 13 residues. Trimming removed 0 bases at V and 2 bases at J, with 5 bases between. From germline, CDR1 is SGHNT and CDR2 YYREEE (reference sequence).

The genes are TRBV28 and TRBJ2-3; D perhaps matches TRBD1 (5 bases). This CDR3 has 15 residues. Germline V gene sequence: CDR1 MDHEN, CDR2 SYDVKM. V was cut by 5 bases and J by 0 bases, with 12 bases left in between. The CDR3 DNA reads TGTGCCAGCAGTCCCACAGGAATCAGCACAGATACGCAGTATTTT. Encoded protein: CASSPTGISTDTQYF.

This rearrangement joins TRBV28 to TRBJ1-2, with D possibly matching TRBD1 (5 bases). This CDR3 has 14 amino acids. CDR1 is MDHEN, CDR2 SYDVKM, per germline. The ends were cut back, 5 bases at V and 7 bases at J, with 17 bases in the middle. The CDR3 DNA reads TGTGCCAGCAGTCCCCCTGGGGGGTTTGTTGGCTACACCTTC. It codes for CASSPPGGFVGYTF.

The genes are TRBV27 and TRBJ2-3; tentatively, D is TRBD1 or TRBD2 (6 bases each). The CDR3 totals 15 residues. Trimming stripped 6 bases from V and 2 bases from J, with 15 bases between. Looked up from germline, CDR1 is MNHEY and CDR2 is SMNVEV (reference sequence). CDR3 DNA sequence: TGTGCCAGCAGCCCGGGGGCCCTTCCCACAGATACGCAGTATTTT. Translating gives CASSPGALPTDTQYF.

The rearrangement links TRBV7-2 to TRBJ1-2; a weak D match, TRBD1 (5 bases). Per germline, CDR1 SGHTA and CDR2 FQGNSA. V lost 3 bases and J 4 bases, leaving 21 bases between the germline ends. The CDR3 has 17 amino acids. The CDR3 bases are TGTGCCAGCAGCTTTGGCCCCGGGACCGAGAGCCTCTATGGCTACACCTTC. Translation gives CASSFGPGTESLYGYTF.

The chain has TRBV2 and TRBJ2-3, with 9 nucleotides matching TRBD2. The junction had 2 bases not matched to a gene; V was cut back by 5 bases and J by 2 bases. Germline-derived CDR1 and CDR2 are SNHLY and FYNNEI. The CDR3 loop spans 14 amino acids. The CDR3 DNA is TGTGCCAGCAGTACTAGCGGGCACACAGATACGCAGTATTTT. Translated: CASSTSGHTDTQYF.

This clone was recorded once. The J gene is TRBJ2-7, the V gene TRBV5-1, with 7 bases identical to TRBD1. This CDR3 is 14 amino acids long. The J segment lost 3 bases and the V segment lost 4 bases, leaving 7 bases of the junction unmatched. Germline CDR1 is SGHRS and CDR2 is YFSETQ. CDR3 region: CASSRDRDFYEQYF. CDR3 DNA sequence: TGCGCCAGCAGCCGCGACAGGGATTTCTACGAGCAGTACTTC.

The V gene is TRBV7-2, the J gene TRBJ2-7; D assignment may be TRBD1 or TRBD2 (6 bases each). The V gene lost 4 bases and the J gene lost 4 bases, with 20 bases spanning the gap. Germline CDR1 is SGHTA and CDR2 is FQGNSA. The CDR3 contains 16 residues. The CDR3 reads CASSSMGAGQGYEQYF. The CDR3, as DNA: TGTGCCAGCAGCTCTATGGGAGCGGGTCAGGGGTACGAGCAGTACTTC.

V gene TRBV27 combines with J gene TRBJ2-3; TRBD1 agrees at 9 bases. The CDR3 sequence is 19 residues long. Germline assignment: CDR1 MNHEY and CDR2 SMNVEV (reference sequence). V was pared by 6 bases and J by 2 bases, with 18 bases of the junction left unmatched. As DNA, the CDR3 is TGTGCCAGCAGCAGCCGGGACAGGGCTATTTTGGGTTACACAGATACGCAGTATTTT. Its translation is CASSSRDRAILGYTDTQYF.

The V call is TRBV7-2, the J call TRBJ1-4; D is ambiguous. Between the trimmed V and J ends, which lost 1 base and 7 bases, there was a span of 10 bases. The CDR3 covers 14 residues. CDR1 and CDR2 from the germline V gene are SGHTA and FQGNSA. The CDR3 region has the DNA TGTGCCAGCAGCTTAGGGGAGGGTGTTGAAAAACTGTTTTTT. Its translation is CASSLGEGVEKLFF.